Below are 9 T cell receptor beta chains sequenced from a single sample in a study of cytomegalovirus exposure and HLA in healthy donors. A multiplex PCR was run with 60 Vbeta primers and 13 Jbeta primers. Assay used: immunoSEQ multiplex PCR; TCRdb lists only in-frame clones, some missing. The sample lists 270,000 or so clones, about nine tenths occurring once. Sequencing input: PBMCs. The receptors come from a girl aged 2-10 years in good health and CMV-seronegative.

This chain joins TRBV28 and TRBJ2-3, with no clear D. Between the trimmed V and J ends, which lost 7 bases and 2 bases, there was a span of 7 bases. CDR1 and CDR2 from the germline V gene are MDHEN and SYDVKM. The CDR3 loop spans 12 amino acids. The CDR3: CASISSTDTQYF. CDR3 coding DNA: TGTGCCAGCATTAGCTCCACAGATACGCAGTATTTT.

The V call is TRBV7-9, the J call TRBJ2-2, with D possibly TRBD1 on 6 matching bases. The CDR3 has 12 amino acids. V was clipped by 4 bases and J by 7 bases, with 7 bases between them. Germline V gene sequence: CDR1 SEHNR, CDR2 FQNEAQ (reference sequence). CDR3 residues: CASSSGVGELFF. CDR3 DNA sequence: TGTGCCAGCAGCTCAGGGGTCGGGGAGCTGTTTTTT.

With regard to this clone: This specimen includes other DNA sequences encoding the same CDR3. Here the CDR3 reads CASSPMNTEAFF. Written as DNA, the CDR3 is TGTGCCAGCTCACCTATGAACACTGAAGCTTTCTTT. V gene TRBV18 combines with J gene TRBJ1-1; D unresolved. The ends were cut back, 3 bases at V and 0 bases at J, with 2 bases in the middle. Germline values: CDR1 KGHSH, CDR2 LQKENI. This CDR3 has 12 residues.

J is TRBJ2-1 and V is TRBV6-1; TRBD1 matches 8 bases. The CDR3 covers 14 residues. Looked up from germline, CDR1 is MNHNS and CDR2 is SASEGT. J was trimmed by 0 bases and V by 7 bases; bases with no gene match: 2. The CDR3 spells CASNRGVSYNEQFF. CDR3 coding DNA: TGTGCCAGCAACAGGGGGGTCTCCTACAATGAGCAGTTCTTC.

This clone has a handful of counts. The chain links TRBV5-4 to TRBJ1-1, with 8 bases that match TRBD1. Trimming took 0 bases from V and 2 from J; bases not matched to a gene: 3. CDR3 length equals 15 residues. The germline CDR1 and CDR2 sequences are SGHNT and YYREEE (reference sequence). The DNA for the CDR3 is TGTGCCAGCAGCTTGGGGGACAGGCCCAACACTGAAGCTTTCTTT. Protein product: CASSLGDRPNTEAFF.

This clone was seen once. The chain has TRBV27 and TRBJ2-7, with a weak D call TRBD2 (6 bases). Germline V lookup: CDR1 MNHEY, CDR2 SMNVEV (reference sequence). The CDR3 consists of 14 residues. Deletions cut 6 bases from V and 7 bases from J, with 19 bases between. In DNA form, the CDR3 reads TGTGCCAGCAGACCTCTCTCCGGGACTCGAGAGCAGTACTTC. It translates to CASRPLSGTREQYF.

DNA of the CDR3: TGCGCCAGCAGCTTTAGCGGGGGTTCAGGTGAGCAGTTCTTC. Its translation is CASSFSGGSGEQFF. V is TRBV5-1 and J is TRBJ2-1, with 9 positions matching TRBD2. V lost 2 bases and J lost 9; bases outside the gene matches: 6. CDR1 is SGHRS, CDR2 YFSETQ, per germline. This CDR3 is 14 amino acids long.

The rearrangement joins TRBV4-2 to TRBJ2-3, with 9 bases that match TRBD1. The CDR3 totals 14 residues. Unmatched junction bases numbered 3, after V lost 3 bases and J lost 5 bases. Per germline, CDR1 LGHNA and CDR2 YNFKEQ. CDR3 in DNA: TGTGCCAGCAGCCAGGGACAGGGAGTAGATACGCAGTATTTT. It translates to CASSQGQGVDTQYF.

This chain joins TRBV2 and TRBJ1-2; D is possibly TRBD1 (5 bases). V was cut by 2 bases and J by 7 bases, with 23 bases left in between. The CDR3 is made up of 17 amino acids. Germline V lookup: CDR1 SNHLY, CDR2 FYNNEI. The CDR3 sequence: CASSETSFAGGSGGYTF. As DNA, the CDR3 is TGTGCCAGCAGTGAAACTTCCTTCGCCGGGGGATCGGGTGGCTACACCTTC.